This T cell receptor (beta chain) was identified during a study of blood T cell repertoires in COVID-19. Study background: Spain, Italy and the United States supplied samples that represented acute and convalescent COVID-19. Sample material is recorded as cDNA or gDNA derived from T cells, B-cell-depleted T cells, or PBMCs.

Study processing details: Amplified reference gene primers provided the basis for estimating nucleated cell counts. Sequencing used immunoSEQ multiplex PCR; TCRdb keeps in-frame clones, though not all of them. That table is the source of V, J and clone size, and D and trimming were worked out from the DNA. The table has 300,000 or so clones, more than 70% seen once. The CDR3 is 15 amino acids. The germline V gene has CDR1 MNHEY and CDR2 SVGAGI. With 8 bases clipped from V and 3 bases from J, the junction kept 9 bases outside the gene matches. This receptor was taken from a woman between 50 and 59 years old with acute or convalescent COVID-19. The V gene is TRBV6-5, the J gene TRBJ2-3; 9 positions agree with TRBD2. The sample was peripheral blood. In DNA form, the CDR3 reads TGTGCCAGCGGTACCGGGACTAGCAGTACAGATACGCAGTATTTT. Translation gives CASGTGTSSTDTQYF.